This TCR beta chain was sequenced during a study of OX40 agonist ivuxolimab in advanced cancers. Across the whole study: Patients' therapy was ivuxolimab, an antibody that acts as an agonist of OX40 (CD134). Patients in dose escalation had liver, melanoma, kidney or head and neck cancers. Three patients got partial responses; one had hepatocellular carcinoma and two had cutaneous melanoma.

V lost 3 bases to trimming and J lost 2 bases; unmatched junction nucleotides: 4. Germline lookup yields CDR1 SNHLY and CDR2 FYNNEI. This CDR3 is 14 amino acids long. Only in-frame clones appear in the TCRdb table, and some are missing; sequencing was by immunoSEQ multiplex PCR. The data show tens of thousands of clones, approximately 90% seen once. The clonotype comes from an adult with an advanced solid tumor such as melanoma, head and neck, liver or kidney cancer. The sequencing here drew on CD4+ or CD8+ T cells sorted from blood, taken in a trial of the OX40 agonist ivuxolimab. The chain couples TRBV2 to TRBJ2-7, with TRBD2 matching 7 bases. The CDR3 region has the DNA TGTGCCAGCAGTGAGCGGGGGTCCACCTACGAGCAGTACTTC. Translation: CASSERGSTYEQYF.